The 20 T cell receptor beta chains below were found in one sample sequenced in a study of blood T cell repertoires in COVID-19. The repertoire was sequenced with immunoSEQ multiplex PCR; TCRdb's copy has only in-frame clones and lacks some. The table records 150,000 or so clones, 85% to 90% of them present only once. The specimen sequenced was peripheral blood. These TCRs come from a man aged 18 to 35 with COVID-19, enrolled during active disease.

The chain uses TRBV20-1 and TRBJ2-7; D gene uncertain. This CDR3 is 9 amino acids long. CDR1 and CDR2 from the germline V gene are DFQATT and SNEGSKA (reference sequence). The CDR3 loop reads CTRTYEQYF. The CDR3 bases are TGCACCCGTACCTACGAGCAGTACTTC.

The rearrangement uses TRBV27 and TRBJ1-3; D is possibly TRBD1 (5 bases). The germline V and J ends were trimmed by 6 bases and 0 bases, with 12 bases remaining between them. Germline V CDR1 and CDR2: MNHEY, SMNVEV (reference sequence). The CDR3 runs to 15 residues. Here the CDR3 reads CASSPRGYSGNTIYF. As DNA, the CDR3 is TGTGCCAGCAGCCCTCGGGGGTACTCTGGAAACACCATATATTTT.

The chain recombines TRBV11-2 with TRBJ2-1; maybe TRBD2 (5 bases). V lost 3 bases and J lost 4, with 13 bases in between. The germline V gene encodes CDR1 SGHAT and CDR2 FQNNGV. The CDR3 has 15 residues. The CDR3 loop reads CASSFGLTQYNEQFF. The CDR3, as DNA: TGTGCCAGCAGCTTTGGACTCACCCAGTACAATGAGCAGTTCTTC.

The genes are TRBV28 and TRBJ1-3; D is unresolved. With 1 base removed from V and 7 bases from J, the gap between germline ends came to 11 bases. The CDR3 has 14 residues. Germline assignment: CDR1 MDHEN and CDR2 SYDVKM. CDR3 DNA sequence: TGTGCCAGCAGTTTATCTTGGAGGGTTAACACCATATATTTT. It yields the protein CASSLSWRVNTIYF.

The chain has TRBV28 and TRBJ2-3; the D gene is possibly TRBD1 (5 bases). CDR3 length equals 15 residues. V was trimmed by 7 bases and J by 4 bases, leaving 18 bases between them. Germline values: CDR1 MDHEN, CDR2 SYDVKM. The CDR3 reads CASTRQGVQADTQYF. The DNA for the CDR3 is TGTGCCAGCACCAGGCAAGGGGTACAGGCAGATACGCAGTATTTT.

Of note for this clone: The junction departs from the called germline gene at one end, perhaps through a read error. The chain employs TRBV7-2 and TRBJ1-6; 7 bases map to TRBD1. Germline lookup yields CDR1 SGHTA and CDR2 FQGNSA. This CDR3 contains 16 residues. This chain's CDR3 is CASSSPGGRYTSPLHF. The CDR3, as DNA: TGTGCCAGCAGCTCCCCAGGGGGAAGGTATACTTCACCCCTCCACTTT.

This clone was counted once. The rearrangement uses TRBV28 and TRBJ1-6; D may be TRBD1 (5 bases). The CDR3 length is 15 residues. V was trimmed by 6 bases and J by 2 bases, leaving 11 bases between them. The germline V gene has CDR1 MDHEN and CDR2 SYDVKM. The CDR3 DNA reads TGTGCCAGCAGCCCGACAGAAACCTATAATTCACCCCTCCACTTT. Its translation: CASSPTETYNSPLHF.

V gene TRBV18 combines with J gene TRBJ2-3; D is uncertain. The CDR3 is made up of 12 amino acids. Looked up from germline, CDR1 is KGHSH and CDR2 is LQKENI. V shed 2 bases and J shed 2 bases, with 2 bases lying between them. In DNA, the CDR3 is TGTGCCAGCTCACCATACACAGATACGCAGTATTTT. Translated, it gives CASSPYTDTQYF.

This chain connects TRBV27 to TRBJ2-7, with a tentative D call TRBD1 (6 bases). The length of the CDR3 is 12 residues. The germline V gene encodes CDR1 MNHEY and CDR2 SMNVEV (reference sequence). V was trimmed by 8 bases and J by 5 bases, leaving 13 bases between them. DNA for the CDR3: TGTGCCAGCGGGGACAAAGTGGACGAGCAGTACTTC. Amino acids: CASGDKVDEQYF.

The chain is built from TRBV15 and TRBJ1-6, with D possibly TRBD1 on 5 matching bases. Germline assignment: CDR1 LNHNV and CDR2 YYDKDF (reference sequence). V lost 3 bases and J lost 8, with 17 bases in between. This CDR3 is 16 amino acids long. CDR3 nucleotides: TGTGCCACCAGCAGGGCCTTAGGGACTTACGATTCACCCCTCCACTTT. Translated, it gives CATSRALGTYDSPLHF.

This chain links TRBV5-4 with TRBJ1-6; D might be TRBD1 (5 bases). The CDR3 totals 14 residues. CDR1 SGHNT and CDR2 YYREEE come from the germline V gene (reference sequence). V lost 0 bases and J 5 bases, leaving 6 bases between the germline ends. The CDR3 nucleotides are TGTGCCAGCAGCTTGGAGGGGCATAATTCACCCCTCCACTTT. It yields the protein CASSLEGHNSPLHF.

This sequence joins TRBV30 and TRBJ1-1; D is perhaps TRBD1 (6 bases). Germline V gene lookup returns CDR1 GTSNPN and CDR2 SVGIG (reference sequence). The CDR3 totals 11 residues. Between the trimmed V and J ends, which lost 0 bases and 10 bases, there was a span of 9 bases. The CDR3: CAWSVGGRAFF. The CDR3 DNA reads TGTGCCTGGAGTGTGGGGGGGCGAGCTTTCTTT.

The chain couples TRBV10-3 to TRBJ2-7, with D unresolved. Trimming cost V 0 bases and J 4 bases, with 4 bases left between them. The CDR3 spans 12 residues. Germline CDR1 reads ENHRY; CDR2 reads SYGVKD. CDR3 sequence: CAISESAYEQYF. CDR3 DNA: TGTGCCATCAGTGAGTCGGCTTACGAGCAGTACTTC.

V and J are TRBV10-3 and TRBJ2-5; D perhaps matches TRBD2 (5 bases). V was cut by 0 bases and J by 5 bases, with 13 bases left in between. CDR1 ENHRY and CDR2 SYGVKD come from the germline V gene. CDR3 length: 15 residues. The CDR3 loop reads CAISESSEGWETQYF. The CDR3 DNA is TGTGCCATCAGTGAGTCATCCGAGGGCTGGGAGACCCAGTACTTC.

The rearrangement joins TRBV12-3 or TRBV12-4 to TRBJ1-1; D is ambiguous. This CDR3 contains 13 residues. The V gene lost 3 bases and the J gene lost 5 bases, with 10 bases spanning the gap. CDR3 sequence reads: CASSLGRRTEAFF. The CDR3 coding sequence is TGTGCCAGCAGTTTGGGGAGGCGGACTGAAGCTTTCTTT.

The chain employs TRBV2 and TRBJ2-4, with D possibly TRBD1 on 6 matching bases. From germline, CDR1 is SNHLY and CDR2 FYNNEI. Trimming took 10 bases from V and 6 from J, leaving 10 bases between them. The CDR3 consists of 11 residues. CDR3 DNA sequence: TGTGCCACCTTACAGGGAAACATTCAGTACTTC. Protein product: CATLQGNIQYF.

The V and J genes are TRBV28 and TRBJ1-1; no clear D. V lost 1 base to trimming and J lost 7 bases, with 10 bases between them. This CDR3 region has 13 residues. Germline V gene data show CDR1 as MDHEN and CDR2 as SYDVKM. The DNA for the CDR3 is TGTGCCAGCAGTTTATCAGTACGGGTTGAAGCTTTCTTT. This codes for CASSLSVRVEAFF.

This clone was recorded only once. The chain is built from TRBV5-4 and TRBJ1-2; D is perhaps TRBD1 (5 bases). The CDR3 loop spans 13 amino acids. Trimming took off 4 bases at V and 3 bases at J, with 10 bases between the two ends. Per the germline V gene, CDR1 is SGHNT and CDR2 is YYREEE (reference sequence). The CDR3 reads CASSPDSDYGYTF. Written as DNA, the CDR3 is TGTGCCAGCAGCCCCGACAGTGACTATGGCTACACCTTC.

About this clone itself: Other DNA variants within this sample encode the same CDR3. V is TRBV28 and J is TRBJ2-1, with D possibly TRBD2 on 6 matching bases. Trimming left V 3 bases short and J 3 bases short, with 9 bases between. Germline V CDR1 and CDR2: MDHEN, SYDVKM. The CDR3 extends over 14 amino acids. The chain's CDR3 is CASSFAGNYNEQFF. The CDR3 nucleotides read TGTGCCAGCAGTTTCGCGGGAAACTACAATGAGCAGTTCTTC.

In DNA, the CDR3 is TGTGCCAGCAGCGTAGGGGCGGGGGCCGGCACAGATACGCAGTATTTT. As protein: CASSVGAGAGTDTQYF. The rearrangement uses TRBV9 and TRBJ2-3; D possibly corresponds to TRBD2 (7 bases). Germline V gene sequence: CDR1 SGDLS, CDR2 YYNGEE. The CDR3 is 16 residues long. Trimming cost V 0 bases and J 1 base, with 12 bases left between them.